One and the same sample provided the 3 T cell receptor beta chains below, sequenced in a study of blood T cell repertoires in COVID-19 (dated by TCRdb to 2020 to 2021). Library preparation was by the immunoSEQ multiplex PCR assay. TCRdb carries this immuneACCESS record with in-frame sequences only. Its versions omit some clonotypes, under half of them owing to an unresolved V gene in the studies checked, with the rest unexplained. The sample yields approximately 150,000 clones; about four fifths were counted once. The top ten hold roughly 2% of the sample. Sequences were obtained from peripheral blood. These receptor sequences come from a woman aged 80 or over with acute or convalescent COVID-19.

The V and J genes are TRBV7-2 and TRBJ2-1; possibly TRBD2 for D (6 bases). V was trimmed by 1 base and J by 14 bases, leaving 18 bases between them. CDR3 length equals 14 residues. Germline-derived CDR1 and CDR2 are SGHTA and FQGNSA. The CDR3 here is CASSLGGAPPREFF. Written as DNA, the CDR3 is TGTGCCAGCAGCTTAGGCGGGGCCCCTCCTCGGGAGTTCTTC.

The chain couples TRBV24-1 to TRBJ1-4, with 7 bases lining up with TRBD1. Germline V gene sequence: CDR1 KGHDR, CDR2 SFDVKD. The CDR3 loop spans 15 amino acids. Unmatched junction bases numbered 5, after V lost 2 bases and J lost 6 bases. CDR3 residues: CATSDSGGPDEKLFF. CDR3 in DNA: TGTGCCACCAGTGATTCAGGGGGGCCGGATGAAAAACTGTTTTTT.

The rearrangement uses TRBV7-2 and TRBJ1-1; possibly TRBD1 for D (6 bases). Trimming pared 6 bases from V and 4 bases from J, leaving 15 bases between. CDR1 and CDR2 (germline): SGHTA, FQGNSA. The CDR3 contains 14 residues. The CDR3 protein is CASRKIQGITEAFF. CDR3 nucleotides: TGTGCCAGCAGGAAGATACAGGGAATCACTGAAGCTTTCTTT.